Sequencing of this T cell receptor (beta chain) was carried out in a study of technical replicates of blood from several donors. Germline CDR1 reads GTSNPN; CDR2 reads SVGIG (reference sequence). CDR3 size: 15 residues. V lost 0 bases and J 1 base, leaving 7 bases between the germline ends. This clone was seen a single time. This table comes from immunoSEQ multiplex PCR, and its TCRdb copy is limited to in-frame clones, with some not included. The sample carries tens of thousands of clones, 80% to 95% recorded once. This sequence joins TRBV30 and TRBJ2-6; D not resolved. The sample comprised PBMCs. This sequence was found in a human donor in good health. Some clones in this sample may be carry-over from other donors' samples. This CDR3 reads CAWSVGGSGANVLTF. The CDR3 DNA sequence: TGTGCCTGGAGTGTAGGCGGTTCTGGGGCCAACGTCCTGACTTTC.